This record looks at one T cell receptor beta chain sequence and its context. The source of the sample is a study of control samples from healthy donors and cancer patients. Repertoires were generated with immunoSEQ multiplex PCR, while TCRdb's copy carries only in-frame clones and drops some. In the table there are tens of thousands of clones, about 87% of which are singletons. The CDR3 extends over 15 amino acids. J gave up 5 bases and V 1 base, and 4 bases lay outside the gene matches. Per germline, CDR1 KGHSH and CDR2 LQKENI. This TCR was sampled from a woman between 45 and 65 years old with head and neck cancer. Sequencing input: PBMCs. The chain is built from TRBV18 and TRBJ2-2, with 7 positions matching TRBD1. CDR3 bases: TGTGCCAGCTCACCACAGGGGGCGCTAACCGGGGAGCTGTTTTTT. Translation: CASSPQGALTGELFF. The variable domain in full, with the rest retrieved from reference TRBV18 and TRBJ2-2, is NAGVMQNPRHLVRRRGQEARLRCSPMKGHSHVYWYRQLPEEGLKFMVYLQKENIIDESGMPKERFSAEFPKEGPSILRIQQVVRGDSAAYFCASSPQGALTGELFFGEGSRLTVL.